The 20 T cell receptor beta chains listed next were all sequenced from one sample in a study of response to subunit inactivated influenza vaccine. MiXCR, applied by TCRdb to the RT-PCR reads, yields one record per CDR3 protein. Of around 850,000 distinct CDR3 sequences listed, around a sixth are singletons. Sequencing used PBMCs from blood, obtained roughly 5 days after vaccination. These receptors were obtained from a man aged 50 to 60 who received an inactivated influenza vaccine.

The chain combines TRBV11-2 with TRBJ1-2; 9 bases fit TRBD1. Trimming cost V 4 bases and J 3 bases; bases outside gene matches: 6. Looked up from germline, CDR1 is SGHAT and CDR2 is FQNNGV. CDR3 size: 15 residues. The CDR3 sequence: CASSSGTGSHYGYTF. CDR3 DNA sequence: TGTGCCAGCAGCTCCGGGACAGGGTCCCACTATGGCTACACCTTC. Looking up the rest from reference TRBV11-2 and TRBJ1-2 gives the full variable domain: EAGVAQSPRYKIIEKRQSVAFWCNPISGHATLYWYQQILGQGPKLLIQFQNNGVVDDSQLPKDRFSAERLKGVDSTLKIQPAKLEDSAVYLCASSSGTGSHYGYTFGSGTRLTVV.

The sample holds a few counts of this clonotype. The V gene is TRBV6-1, the J gene TRBJ1-5; TRBD1 matches 7 bases. This CDR3 region has 17 residues. Trimming took 6 bases from V and 6 from J; bases not matched to a gene: 17. CDR1 and CDR2 (germline): MNHNS, SASEGT. CDR3 bases: TGTGCCAGCAGCCCATTTGGGCTGACAGGGTGGAGTCAGCCCCAGCATTTT. Protein: CASSPFGLTGWSQPQHF.

The V call is TRBV2, the J call TRBJ2-1; 8 bases are a match to TRBD2. The germline gives CDR1 SNHLY, CDR2 FYNNEI. This CDR3 spans 15 amino acids. V shed 4 bases, J shed 2 bases, and the junction held 4 bases outside the gene matches. DNA for the CDR3: TGTGCCAGCAGTGTACTTAGCGGGACCTACAATGAGCAGTTCTTC. Amino acid sequence: CASSVLSGTYNEQFF.

The chain combines TRBV7-6 with TRBJ2-7; maybe TRBD1 (5 bases). Germline CDR1 and CDR2: SGHVS and FNYEAQ. The CDR3 sequence is 15 residues long. V lost 2 bases to trimming and J lost 1 base, with 12 bases between them. In nucleotides, the CDR3 is TGTGCCAGCAGCTTAACAAACGACAGATCCTACGAGCAGTACTTC. This gives the protein CASSLTNDRSYEQYF. Drawing the rest from reference TRBV7-6 and TRBJ2-7, the complete variable domain is GAGVSQSPRYKVTKRGQDVALRCDPISGHVSLYWYRQALGQGPEFLTYFNYEAQQDKSGLPNDRFSAERPEGSISTLTIQRTEQRDSAMYRCASSLTNDRSYEQYFGPGTRLTVT.

As DNA, the CDR3 is TGTGCCAGCAGCGTACTAGCGGGGCCCGATACGCAGTATTTT. This gives the protein CASSVLAGPDTQYF. The chain joins TRBV6-2 or TRBV6-3 to TRBJ2-3; 10 bases match TRBD2. Unmatched junction bases numbered 6, after V lost 6 bases and J lost 6 bases. Germline CDR1 MNHEY, CDR2 SVGEGT. There are 14 residues in the CDR3.

The gene calls are TRBV15 and TRBJ2-7, with TRBD2 identical over 9 bases. The CDR3 spans 19 residues. The V segment lost 8 bases and the J segment 6 bases; nucleotides outside the gene matches: 26. CDR1 is LNHNV, CDR2 YYDKDF, per germline (reference sequence). The CDR3 DNA is TGTGCCACCGACACGAGTTGGGTAAGCGGGAGGACACAGTTACCCGAGCAGTACTTC. This codes for CATDTSWVSGRTQLPEQYF.

This rearrangement joins TRBV18 to TRBJ1-4; 7 bases are a match to TRBD1. V lost 6 bases and J lost 4; bases outside the gene matches: 5. Germline V lookup: CDR1 KGHSH, CDR2 LQKENI. CDR3 size: 14 residues. CDR3 coding DNA: TGTGCCAGCTCTCCGGACAGGAATAATGAAAAACTGTTTTTT. Amino acids: CASSPDRNNEKLFF.

The V and J genes are TRBV6-5 and TRBJ1-3; possibly TRBD1 for D (5 bases). Trimming cost V 0 bases and J 2 bases, with 11 bases left between them. The germline V gene has CDR1 MNHEY and CDR2 SVGAGI. The CDR3 length is 16 residues. The CDR3 DNA is TGTGCCAGCAGTTACTCTTCGGGGCAGCCTGGAAACACCATATATTTT. Residues: CASSYSSGQPGNTIYF.

The V gene is TRBV7-2, the J gene TRBJ2-3, with 13 nucleotides matching TRBD2. The V segment lost 6 bases and the J segment 7 bases; nucleotides outside the gene matches: 10. The CDR3 has 16 amino acids. Germline CDR1 reads SGHTA; CDR2 reads FQGNSA. CDR3 nucleotide sequence: TGTGCCAGCAGGTTGGGGACTAGCGGGGCGGGGTATACGCAGTATTTT. It codes for CASRLGTSGAGYTQYF.

CDR3 sequence reads: CASSPGQETSSYNSPLHF. DNA of the CDR3: TGCGCCAGCAGCCCGGGACAGGAAACAAGCTCCTATAATTCACCCCTCCACTTT. The V call is TRBV5-1, the J call TRBJ1-6, with 8 bases lining up with TRBD1. V dropped 4 bases and J dropped 0; count of bases not matched to a gene: 9. The CDR3 length is 18 residues. CDR1 is SGHRS, CDR2 YFSETQ, per germline.

The chain carries TRBV5-5 and TRBJ1-5; no definite D call. The CDR3 covers 15 residues. The V end lost 1 base, the J end lost 4 bases, and 12 bases lay between the germline ends. CDR1 SGHKS and CDR2 YYEKEE come from the germline V gene (reference sequence). This chain's CDR3 is CASSLSELRNQPQHF. CDR3 bases: TGTGCCAGCAGCTTGTCGGAGCTCCGAAATCAGCCCCAGCATTTT.

The sample holds a few counts of this clonotype. The V call is TRBV5-1, the J call TRBJ2-1; D might be TRBD1 (6 bases). The CDR3 is 15 amino acids. Deletions cut 3 bases from V and 4 bases from J, with 14 bases between. The germline V gene has CDR1 SGHRS and CDR2 YFSETQ. The CDR3 DNA follows: TGCGCCAGCAGCTCGCCGGGACAACCATACAATGAGCAGTTCTTC. Its translation: CASSSPGQPYNEQFF.

The chain employs TRBV5-1 and TRBJ1-6; D perhaps matches TRBD1 (6 bases). The CDR3 extends over 14 amino acids. Germline CDR1 and CDR2: SGHRS and YFSETQ. The V end was cut by 3 bases, the J end by 11 bases, with 15 bases between. The CDR3 reads CASSSGQPLTPLHF. CDR3 sequence (DNA): TGCGCCAGCAGCTCCGGACAGCCCCTCACACCCCTCCACTTT. Combining the CDR3 with reference TRBV5-1 and TRBJ1-6 gives the whole variable domain KAGVTQTPRYLIKTRGQQVTLSCSPISGHRSVSWYQQTPGQGLQFLFEYFSETQRNKGNFPGRFSGRQFSNSRSEMNVSTLELGDSALYLCASSSGQPLTPLHFGNGTRLTVT.

CDR3 in amino acids: CASSQNRAAFF. Written as DNA, the CDR3 is TGTGCCAGCAGTCAGAACCGGGCGGCTTTCTTT. This chain joins TRBV6-6 and TRBJ1-1; D unresolved. CDR1 and CDR2 from the germline V gene are MNHNY and SVGAGI (reference sequence). The ends were cut back, 5 bases at V and 11 bases at J, with 12 bases in the middle. The CDR3 runs to 11 residues.

This clonotype was detected only a few times. This rearrangement joins TRBV15 to TRBJ1-1; 7 bases align to TRBD1. Per germline, CDR1 LNHNV and CDR2 YYDKDF (reference sequence). The CDR3 runs 12 residues. After removal of 1 base from V and 8 bases from J, the junction contained 1 base not matched to a gene. The CDR3 nucleotides read TGTGCCACCAGCAGAGTGGGACAGGAAGCTTTCTTT. Its translation is CATSRVGQEAFF.

This clonotype showed up just a few times. This sequence joins TRBV20-1 and TRBJ2-1; the D gene is possibly TRBD2 (6 bases). With 3 bases removed from V and 9 bases from J, the gap between germline ends came to 15 bases. Germline V gene lookup returns CDR1 DFQATT and CDR2 SNEGSKA (reference sequence). This CDR3 contains 13 residues. The CDR3 DNA sequence: TGCAGTGCTAGTGCCGGGGAGGTGGGTGAGCAGTTCTTC. This codes for CSASAGEVGEQFF.

There are a few counts of this clonotype. This CDR3 is CASSPRPTASGNTIYF. The CDR3 DNA reads TGTGCCAGCAGCCCCAGGCCGACGGCCTCTGGAAACACCATATATTTT. J is TRBJ1-3 and V is TRBV7-6, with no clear D. CDR3 size: 16 residues. Germline CDR1 SGHVS, CDR2 FNYEAQ. The V gene lost 5 bases and the J gene lost 0 bases, with 14 bases spanning the gap.

The gene calls are TRBV20-1 and TRBJ2-6; D call uncertain. CDR3 length: 15 residues. V was pared by 5 bases and J by 0 bases, with 11 bases between. CDR1 and CDR2 (germline): DFQATT, SNEGSKA (reference sequence). CDR3 sequence reads: CSARKGLSGANVLTF. Written as DNA, the CDR3 is TGCAGTGCTCGAAAAGGGCTCTCTGGGGCCAACGTCCTGACTTTC.

The count of this clonotype is one. The chain combines TRBV6-5 with TRBJ2-5; TRBD2 matches at 15 bases. Germline CDR1 MNHEY, CDR2 SVGAGI. The CDR3 runs 17 residues. Trimming removed 0 bases from V and 5 bases from J; junction bases left unmatched: 4. CDR3 in DNA: TGTGCCAGCAGTTACTCATCAGGACTAGCGGGAGGGGAGACCCAGTACTTC. Protein sequence: CASSYSSGLAGGETQYF.

The sample holds a few counts of this clonotype. The CDR3 loop is CSAHRGFQETQYF. The CDR3 nucleotides read TGCAGCGCCCATAGGGGCTTCCAAGAGACCCAGTACTTC. The V and J genes are TRBV29-1 and TRBJ2-5, with a tentative D call TRBD1 (5 bases). V dropped 7 bases and J dropped 1 base, with 13 bases sitting between them. Looked up from germline, CDR1 is SQVTM and CDR2 is ANQGSEA. The CDR3 spans 13 residues. The full variable domain, in which reference TRBV29-1 and TRBJ2-5 provide the parts outside the CDR3, is SAVISQKPSRDICQRGTSLTIQCQVDSQVTMMFWYRQQPGQSLTLIATANQGSEATYESGFVIDKFPISRPNLTFSTLTVSNMSPEDSSIYLCSAHRGFQETQYFGPGTRLLVL.